This record concerns one T cell receptor beta chain sequence. Deletions cut 2 bases from V and 0 bases from J, with 10 bases between. Germline CDR1 reads KGHSH; CDR2 reads LQKENI. This CDR3 contains 16 residues. This specimen comes from a study of siplizumab effects on memory and regulatory T cells. About 9.8 x 10^4 TCR templates per sample were sequenced. Sequencing used immunoSEQ multiplex PCR; TCRdb keeps in-frame clones, though not all of them. Here the sample spans about 100,000 clones, about nine tenths being singletons. The source is a human donor in good health. The V call is TRBV18, the J call TRBJ2-2, with D possibly TRBD2 on 5 matching bases. What was sequenced was non-Treg CD4+ T cells sorted from blood. CDR3 sequence: CASSPWSGANTGELFF. The CDR3 nucleotides are TGTGCCAGCTCACCATGGTCCGGGGCGAACACCGGGGAGCTGTTTTTT.